The 2 T cell receptor beta chains below were found in one sample sequenced in a study of blood T cell repertoires in COVID-19. Assay: immunoSEQ multiplex PCR; the TCRdb copy retains only in-frame clones and omits some. The sample holds approximately 210,000 clones, around 86% seen once. The sequencing sample was made of PBMCs or T cells enriched from blood (not recorded which). Source of these receptors: a man younger than 40 in a cohort exposed to, infected with or recovered from COVID-19 (not recorded which).

A single count supports this clone. The chain is built from TRBV27 and TRBJ2-1, with D possibly TRBD1 on 5 matching bases. Trimming removed 0 bases at V and 5 bases at J, with 17 bases between. Germline CDR1 MNHEY, CDR2 SMNVEV (reference sequence). This CDR3 has 17 amino acids. In DNA form, the CDR3 reads TGTGCCAGCAGTTTATCTCCGGTACCAGGGCCTGACAATGAGCAGTTCTTC. Residues: CASSLSPVPGPDNEQFF.

The V and J genes are TRBV7-9 and TRBJ1-1; TRBD1 matches at 7 bases. J gave up 6 bases and V 3 bases, and 10 bases lay outside the gene matches. Germline CDR1 and CDR2: SEHNR and FQNEAQ (reference sequence). The CDR3 totals 15 residues. CDR3 DNA sequence: TGTGCCAGCAGCTTCGAACAGGGGTTTATGGCTGAAGCTTTCTTT. It yields the protein CASSFEQGFMAEAFF.